This TCR beta chain appears in the sequencing data of a study of blood T cells in healthy people across ages. Trimming removed 8 bases at V and 5 bases at J, with 13 bases between. Per the germline V gene, CDR1 is MNHEY and CDR2 is SVGAGI. CDR3 length equals 13 residues. A minimum of 6.5 million PBMCs was isolated per sample. The total RNA that was extracted per sample amounted to at least 5 micrograms. A J-beta primer mix and a sample-barcoded 5' primer were used in a second PCR of roughly 6 to 12 cycles. Each cDNA was tagged by a template-switch adaptor containing 12 random nucleotides. MiXCR was run by TCRdb on the 5' RACE reads, yielding one entry per CDR3 protein. The table has about a million distinct CDR3 sequences, 51% seen once; the top ten hold over 20%.

The V call is TRBV6-5, the J call TRBJ2-1, with a possible D match to TRBD2 (6 bases). This TCR was sampled from an older woman in good health. Sample: blood. In DNA, the CDR3 is TGTGCCAGCGTCGGGAGCACTAACAATGAGCAGTTCTTC. Residues: CASVGSTNNEQFF.